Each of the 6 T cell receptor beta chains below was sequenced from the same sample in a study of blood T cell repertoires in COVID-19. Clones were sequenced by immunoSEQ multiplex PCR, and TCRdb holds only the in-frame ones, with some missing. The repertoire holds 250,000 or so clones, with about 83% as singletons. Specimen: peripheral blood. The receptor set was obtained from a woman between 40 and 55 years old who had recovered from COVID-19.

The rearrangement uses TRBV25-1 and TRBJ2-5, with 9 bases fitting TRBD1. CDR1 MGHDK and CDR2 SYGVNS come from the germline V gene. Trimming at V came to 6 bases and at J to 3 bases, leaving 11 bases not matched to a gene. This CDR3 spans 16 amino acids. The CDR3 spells CASRRDRGEGEETQYF. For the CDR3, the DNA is TGTGCCAGCAGACGTGACAGGGGGGAGGGGGAAGAGACCCAGTACTTC.

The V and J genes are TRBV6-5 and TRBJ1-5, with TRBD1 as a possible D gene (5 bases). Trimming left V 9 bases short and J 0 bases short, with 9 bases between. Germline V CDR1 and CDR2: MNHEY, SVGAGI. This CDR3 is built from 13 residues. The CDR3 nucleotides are TGTGCCAGTGACAGTTATAGCAATCAGCCCCAGCATTTT. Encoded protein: CASDSYSNQPQHF.

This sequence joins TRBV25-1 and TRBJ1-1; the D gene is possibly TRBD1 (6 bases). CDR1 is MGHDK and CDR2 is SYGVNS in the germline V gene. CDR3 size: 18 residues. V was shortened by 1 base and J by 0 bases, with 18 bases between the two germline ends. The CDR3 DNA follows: TGTGCCAGCAGTGAATTTTTCTCCATTCAGGGGATGAACACTGAAGCTTTCTTT. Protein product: CASSEFFSIQGMNTEAFF.

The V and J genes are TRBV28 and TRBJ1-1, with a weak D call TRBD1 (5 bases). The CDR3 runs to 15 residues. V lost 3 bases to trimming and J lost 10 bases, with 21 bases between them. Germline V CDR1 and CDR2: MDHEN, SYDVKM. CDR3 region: CASSFAYAKEGSAFF. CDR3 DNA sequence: TGTGCCAGCAGTTTCGCTTACGCGAAGGAGGGGTCAGCTTTCTTT.

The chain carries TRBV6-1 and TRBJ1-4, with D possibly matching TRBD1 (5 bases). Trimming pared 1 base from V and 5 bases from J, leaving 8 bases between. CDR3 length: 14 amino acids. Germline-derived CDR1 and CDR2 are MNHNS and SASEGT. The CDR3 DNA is TGTGCCAGCAGTGAAGTGGGGGGAAATGAAAAACTGTTTTTT. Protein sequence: CASSEVGGNEKLFF.

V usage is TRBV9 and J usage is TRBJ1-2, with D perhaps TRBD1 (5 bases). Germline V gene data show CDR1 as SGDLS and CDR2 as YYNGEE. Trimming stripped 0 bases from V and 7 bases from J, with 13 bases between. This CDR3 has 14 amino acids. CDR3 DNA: TGTGCCAGCAGCGTAGGATTGGGGGAGGGTGGCTACACCTTC. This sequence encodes CASSVGLGEGGYTF.